The clone carrying this T cell receptor beta chain was counted ten times or more. Its matching antigen is unknown. This record belongs to a study of tumor and adjacent non-tumor tissue in lung cancer. Study observations and caveats: Higher tumor TCR diversity was associated with shorter survival.

No cell sorting was done before RNA was extracted from the tissue. This non-tumor lung sample came from over 3 cm beyond the tumor edge. Three rounds of nested PCR, following a modified ARM-PCR protocol, produced the TCRbeta library. TCRdb recomputed calls from the multiplex PCR reads with MiXCR, one row per CDR3 protein. The data hold fewer than 55,000 distinct CDR3 sequences, with 60% to 65% observed a single time. In germline, CDR1 is PRHDT, CDR2 FYEKMQ (reference sequence). The CDR3 runs 10 residues. V was trimmed by 8 bases and J by 5 bases, leaving 6 bases between them. The chain has TRBV13 and TRBJ2-5; no clear D. The clonotype was recovered from a woman in her thirties or forties with non-small cell lung cancer. Material: distant non-tumor lung tissue. CDR3 sequence reads: CASLGETQYF. As DNA, the CDR3 is TGTGCCAGCTTAGGGGAGACCCAGTACTTC.